These 20 T cell receptor beta chains originate from one sample sequenced in a study of T cells expressing NK-cell markers. TCRdb derives one entry per CDR3 protein from the 5' RACE reads, leaving out DNA. The ten most abundant clones cover 9.5% to 12% of a sample with approximately 420,000 distinct CDR3 sequences. Sample: blood T cells: a sorted CD56 or NKG2C T cell subset, CD4+ or CD8+ T cells, or bulk PBMC T cells (not recorded which). The receptors derive from a woman between 45 and 65 years old in good health.

The chain uses TRBV25-1 and TRBJ2-1; there is no DNA to check the TCRdb D call of TRBD1. The CDR3 covers 15 residues. The germline V gene has CDR1 MGHDK and CDR2 SYGVNS. The CDR3 sequence: CASSEGVSSYNEQFF.

V gene TRBV29-1 combines with J gene TRBJ2-5. The CDR3 consists of 11 residues. The germline CDR1 and CDR2 sequences are SQVTM and ANQGSEA. CDR3 residues: CSVLRSETQYF.

The rearrangement uses TRBV12-3 or TRBV12-4 and TRBJ2-7; lacking DNA, the TRBD2 call made by TCRdb goes unchecked. CDR3 size: 14 residues. The CDR3 loop is CASSWDPRTGEQYF.

The rearrangement links TRBV10-3 to TRBJ1-1; the D call of TRBD1 rests on TCRdb alone, since no DNA is present to check it. Germline V lookup: CDR1 ENHRY, CDR2 SYGVKD. The CDR3 consists of 12 residues. CDR3: CAISEGGQGSFF.

This chain links TRBV25-1 with TRBJ2-5; TCRdb names TRBD1, which stays unverified in the absence of DNA. The CDR3 sequence is 13 residues long. Per germline, CDR1 MGHDK and CDR2 SYGVNS. The CDR3 reads CASTQTGEETQYF.

The rearrangement joins TRBV5-1 to TRBJ2-1; TCRdb calls TRBD2, which cannot be checked without DNA. Per the germline V gene, CDR1 is SGHRS and CDR2 is YFSETQ. The CDR3 has 12 residues. Here the CDR3 reads CASSLVTSGSFF.

The chain's CDR3 is CASSFTRTGELFF. The gene calls are TRBV5-6 and TRBJ2-2. CDR1 SGHDT and CDR2 YYEEEE come from the germline V gene. The CDR3 consists of 13 residues.

This chain links TRBV29-1 with TRBJ1-1; TCRdb indicates TRBD1, and absent DNA this call remains unverified. CDR3 length: 15 residues. Germline CDR1 and CDR2: SQVTM and ANQGSEA. CDR3 protein: CSVGRRGHFNTEAFF.

The genes are TRBV12-3 or TRBV12-4 and TRBJ2-7; checking the TCRdb D call of TRBD2 is not possible without DNA. The CDR3 spans 15 residues. This CDR3 is CASSRLAGGGNEQYF.

This chain connects TRBV29-1 to TRBJ1-5; the D call of TRBD1 rests on TCRdb alone, since no DNA is present to check it. CDR3 length: 13 amino acids. Germline assignment: CDR1 SQVTM and CDR2 ANQGSEA. Here the CDR3 reads CSVEGTDNQPQHF.

The chain's CDR3 is CASSPGLAGVFEQFF. V gene TRBV18 combines with J gene TRBJ2-1; TCRdb's D call of TRBD2 is untestable without DNA. CDR1 and CDR2 from the germline V gene are KGHSH and LQKENI. The CDR3 consists of 15 residues. Variable domain in full (rest from reference TRBV18 and TRBJ2-1): NAGVMQNPRHLVRRRGQEARLRCSPMKGHSHVYWYRQLPEEGLKFMVYLQKENIIDESGMPKERFSAEFPKEGPSILRIQQVVRGDSAAYFCASSPGLAGVFEQFFGPGTRLTVL.

V usage is TRBV3-1 and J usage is TRBJ2-1; with no DNA, the TCRdb D assignment of TRBD2 cannot be verified. Germline values: CDR1 LGHDT, CDR2 YNNKEL (reference sequence). The CDR3 contains 18 residues. CDR3: CASSQSSGLAGLYNEQFF.

The chain links TRBV5-1 to TRBJ2-1; TCRdb's assignment of TRBD2 cannot be checked, as there is no DNA. This CDR3 spans 16 amino acids. The germline V gene has CDR1 SGHRS and CDR2 YFSETQ. CDR3 sequence reads: CASSRDGTSGSNEQFF.

The chain carries TRBV7-9 and TRBJ2-1; TCRdb lists TRBD2, though no DNA is available to test this call. Germline lookup yields CDR1 SEHNR and CDR2 FQNEAQ (reference sequence). The CDR3 extends over 15 amino acids. CDR3 sequence: CASRGPASVDNEQFF.

This chain links TRBV12-3 or TRBV12-4 with TRBJ1-2; lacking DNA, the TRBD1 call made by TCRdb goes unchecked. There are 13 residues in the CDR3. CDR3 residues: CASSLGQGLGYTF.

This chain links TRBV12-3 or TRBV12-4 with TRBJ1-2; the D gene TCRdb calls, TRBD1, cannot be checked with no DNA. The CDR3 sequence is 14 residues long. This CDR3 reads CASRRTGTGHSYTF.

The chain is built from TRBV6-5 and TRBJ1-1. The CDR3 is 15 amino acids. CDR1 and CDR2 from the germline V gene are MNHEY and SVGAGI. The CDR3: CASSYDRALNTEAFF.

The chain uses TRBV6-1 and TRBJ2-3; without DNA, the TCRdb call of TRBD1 cannot be checked. The germline V gene encodes CDR1 MNHNS and CDR2 SASEGT. The CDR3 covers 14 residues. The CDR3 is CASSATGGVDTQYF.

The chain recombines TRBV20-1 with TRBJ1-6. CDR3 length: 15 amino acids. Germline CDR1 is DFQATT and CDR2 is SNEGSKA (reference sequence). CDR3 region: CSARDGSSYNSPLHF.

The chain uses TRBV20-1 and TRBJ2-2; lacking DNA, the TRBD1 call made by TCRdb goes unchecked. The germline V gene encodes CDR1 DFQATT and CDR2 SNEGSKA (reference sequence). This CDR3 region has 15 residues. The CDR3 spells CSARPVDRDTGELFF.